Shown below are 31 T cell receptor beta chains from a single sample sequenced in a study of blood T cell repertoires in COVID-19. Using immunoSEQ multiplex PCR, the repertoire was profiled, and TCRdb retains in-frame clones only, with some absent. Found here are about 200,000 clones, approximately 80% of them singletons; the top ten hold 6.9%. Sequencing was performed on peripheral blood. The source of these receptors is a human donor with acute or convalescent COVID-19. The donor label of this sample is uncertain.

V is TRBV11-3 and J is TRBJ2-7; 10 bases agree with TRBD2. There are 15 residues in the CDR3. V shed 0 bases and J 1 base; nucleotides not matched to a gene: 0. The V gene's germline CDR1 is SGHNT and CDR2 YENEEA. CDR3 loop: CASSLDSGRSYEQYF. CDR3 DNA sequence: TGTGCCAGCAGCTTAGATAGCGGGAGGTCCTACGAGCAGTACTTC.

The chain employs TRBV30 and TRBJ1-4; no definite D call. The ends were cut back, 1 base at V and 0 bases at J, with 9 bases in the middle. Germline lookup yields CDR1 GTSNPN and CDR2 SVGIG (reference sequence). The CDR3 is made up of 15 amino acids. The CDR3 sequence is CAWSALGSTNEKLFF. The CDR3 DNA sequence: TGTGCCTGGAGTGCATTGGGCTCAACTAATGAAAAACTGTTTTTT.

The chain is built from TRBV11-2 and TRBJ2-1; TRBD2 matches at 15 bases. Germline assignment: CDR1 SGHAT and CDR2 FQNNGV. The CDR3 has 16 amino acids. The V gene end was trimmed by 5 bases and the J gene end by 4 bases; junction bases not matched to a gene: 3. CDR3 sequence (DNA): TGTGCCAGCAGCCGTGGGACTAGCGGGAGGTACAATGAGCAGTTCTTC. Its translation: CASSRGTSGRYNEQFF.

This sequence joins TRBV3-1 (or the pseudogene TRBV3-2) and TRBJ1-2; D is possibly TRBD1 (5 bases). From germline, CDR1 is LGHDT and CDR2 YNNKEL (reference sequence). V lost 3 bases and J lost 5, with 7 bases in between. The CDR3 runs 12 residues. The DNA for the CDR3 is TGTGCCAGCAGCCAGACAGAGTATGGCTACACCTTC. Its protein is CASSQTEYGYTF.

This clone has only a few counts. J is TRBJ2-2 and V is TRBV27; TRBD2 matches at 9 bases. J was trimmed by 4 bases and V by 5 bases; bases with no gene match: 8. CDR1 MNHEY and CDR2 SMNVEV come from the germline V gene (reference sequence). The CDR3 has 16 amino acids. CDR3 nucleotide sequence: TGTGCCAGCAGTCCCGGGGGCGGGAGGGCCACCGGGGAGCTGTTTTTT. Protein: CASSPGGGRATGELFF.

The V call is TRBV5-6, the J call TRBJ1-1; D is unresolved. Per germline, CDR1 SGHDT and CDR2 YYEEEE. There are 15 residues in the CDR3. With 6 bases removed from V and 1 base from J, the gap between germline ends came to 16 bases. CDR3 in amino acids: CASNVDGVGNTEAFF. The CDR3 nucleotides are TGTGCCAGCAACGTCGACGGAGTGGGGAACACTGAAGCTTTCTTT.

This clone occurred a few times. This chain connects TRBV5-5 to TRBJ2-3, with 15 bases lining up with TRBD2. This CDR3 spans 16 amino acids. The V segment lost 3 bases and the J segment 3 bases; nucleotides outside the gene matches: 2. Germline loops: CDR1 SGHKS, CDR2 YYEKEE (reference sequence). In nucleotides, the CDR3 is TGTGCCAGCAGCTCCGGGACTAGCGGGAGGACAGATACGCAGTATTTT. This gives the protein CASSSGTSGRTDTQYF.

This clone was seen a handful of times. The chain couples TRBV19 to TRBJ1-2; D perhaps matches TRBD1 (5 bases). Germline V gene lookup returns CDR1 LNHDA and CDR2 SQIVND (reference sequence). Trimming stripped 4 bases from V and 4 bases from J, with 7 bases between. The CDR3 has 12 amino acids. CDR3 coding DNA: TGTGCCAGTAGTAGACAGAGCTATGGCTACACCTTC. This encodes CASSRQSYGYTF.

The chain employs TRBV29-1 and TRBJ1-4; TRBD1 matches 8 bases. The CDR3 is made up of 13 amino acids. V lost 6 bases to trimming and J lost 10 bases; unmatched junction nucleotides: 10. Germline V gene data show CDR1 as SQVTM and CDR2 as ANQGSEA. This CDR3 is CSVSTGGLAKLFF. CDR3 coding DNA: TGCAGCGTGTCCACAGGGGGACTTGCAAAACTGTTTTTT.

The chain employs TRBV9 and TRBJ2-1; 13 bases map to TRBD2. CDR1 is SGDLS and CDR2 is YYNGEE in the germline V gene. J lost 10 bases, V lost 4 bases, and 8 bases had no gene match. This CDR3 has 15 amino acids. The CDR3 loop is CASSLTSGRNGEQFF. CDR3 sequence (DNA): TGTGCCAGCAGCCTGACTAGCGGGAGGAATGGCGAGCAGTTCTTC.

This sequence joins TRBV9 and TRBJ2-3; D not resolved. V lost 1 base and J 2 bases, leaving 14 bases between the germline ends. The germline V gene has CDR1 SGDLS and CDR2 YYNGEE. The CDR3 sequence is 16 residues long. This CDR3 reads CASSVRSQRSTDTQYF. CDR3 bases: TGTGCCAGCAGCGTACGTTCGCAGCGATCCACAGATACGCAGTATTTT.

The chain uses TRBV2 and TRBJ1-2; TRBD1 is a possible D gene (6 bases). This CDR3 contains 14 residues. The germline V and J ends were trimmed by 6 bases and 2 bases, with 13 bases remaining between them. Germline V gene sequence: CDR1 SNHLY, CDR2 FYNNEI. In DNA form, the CDR3 reads TGTGCCAGCAGCGGACAGTCAGTCAACTATGGCTACACCTTC. Residues: CASSGQSVNYGYTF.

V and J are TRBV15 and TRBJ2-6; D gene uncertain. Germline CDR1 is LNHNV and CDR2 is YYDKDF (reference sequence). The CDR3 covers 16 residues. Trimming pared 3 bases from V and 0 bases from J, leaving 9 bases between. CDR3 in amino acids: CATSRDGGSGANVLTF. CDR3 bases: TGTGCCACCAGCAGGGATGGCGGCTCTGGGGCCAACGTCCTGACTTTC.

This clone was detected a few times. This chain uses TRBV5-5 with TRBJ2-5, with 7 positions matching TRBD2. CDR3 length: 17 residues. Germline V CDR1 and CDR2: SGHKS, YYEKEE (reference sequence). Unmatched junction bases numbered 12, after V lost 2 bases and J lost 2 bases. Here the CDR3 DNA reads TGTGCCAGCAGCTTCCTACCCTCGCGGGAGTTACAAGAGACCCAGTACTTC. It translates to CASSFLPSRELQETQYF.

The chain couples TRBV23-1 to TRBJ1-1, with D hard to call. TRBV23-1 is recorded as an ORF, its role being uncertain. The CDR3 length is 19 residues. The V gene lost 0 bases and the J gene lost 1 base, with 21 bases spanning the gap. The CDR3 nucleotides are TGCGCCAGCAGTCAATCGGTTGGGCCAGGTCGTTGGCGGAACACTGAAGCTTTCTTT. Amino acid sequence: CASSQSVGPGRWRNTEAFF.

The chain uses TRBV25-1 and TRBJ2-4; 8 nucleotides match TRBD2. CDR1 is MGHDK and CDR2 is SYGVNS in the germline V gene. The CDR3 is 15 amino acids. The ends lost 5 bases at V and 8 bases at J; junction bases unmatched: 11. CDR3 in amino acids: CASSLASGPWDIQYF. The CDR3 region has the DNA TGTGCCAGCAGTCTCGCTAGCGGGCCGTGGGACATTCAGTACTTC.

V gene TRBV11-3 combines with J gene TRBJ2-1; TRBD2 matches at 11 bases. This CDR3 has 17 amino acids. V shed 5 bases and J 4 bases; nucleotides not matched to a gene: 10. Germline assignment: CDR1 SGHNT and CDR2 YENEEA. The CDR3 DNA is TGTGCCAGCAGCGAAATTACGGGACTAGCGGTATACAATGAGCAGTTCTTC. Its protein product is CASSEITGLAVYNEQFF.

The rearrangement joins TRBV11-3 to TRBJ1-1; no definite D call. This CDR3 comprises 13 residues. V was shortened by 2 bases and J by 4 bases, with 8 bases between the two germline ends. The germline V gene encodes CDR1 SGHNT and CDR2 YENEEA. The CDR3 DNA is TGTGCCAGCAGCTTACTGGCGGCCACTGAAGCTTTCTTT. This codes for CASSLLAATEAFF.

The V call is TRBV6-4, the J call TRBJ2-7; no firm D call. V lost 0 bases and J lost 4, with 7 bases in between. Germline V gene lookup returns CDR1 MRHNA and CDR2 SNTAGT. The CDR3 is 13 amino acids. The DNA of the CDR3 is TGTGCCAGCAGTGACTCGCTCTATTACGAGCAGTACTTC. Translated, it gives CASSDSLYYEQYF.

The rearrangement joins TRBV21-1 to TRBJ2-7; no check of the table's D call, TRBD2, against the DNA was made. TRBV21-1 corresponds to a pseudogene. This CDR3 has 17 amino acids. The CDR3: CASSKGGRKNGCDEQYF. CDR3 nucleotide sequence: TGTGCCAGCAGCAAAGGGGGGAGGAAAAATGGTTGTGACGAGCAGTACTTC.

The CDR3 spells CASSMGQLNTEAFF. The CDR3, as DNA: TGTGCCAGTAGTATGGGACAGTTGAACACTGAAGCTTTCTTT. The chain couples TRBV19 to TRBJ1-1; 7 positions agree with TRBD1. The V gene's germline CDR1 is LNHDA and CDR2 SQIVND (reference sequence). This CDR3 is 14 amino acids long. The V gene end was trimmed by 3 bases and the J gene end by 0 bases; junction bases not matched to a gene: 1. Complete variable domain (other parts from reference TRBV19 and TRBJ1-1): DGGITQSPKYLFRKEGQNVTLSCEQNLNHDAMYWYRQDPGQGLRLIYYSQIVNDFQKGDIAEGYSVSREKKESFPLTVTSAQKNPTAFYLCASSMGQLNTEAFFGQGTRLTVV.

Remarks on this clone: This same CDR3 is encoded by further DNA sequences in the sample. This chain connects TRBV3-1 (or the pseudogene TRBV3-2) to TRBJ2-7; D unresolved. The CDR3 has 14 amino acids. V dropped 1 base and J dropped 2 bases, with 9 bases sitting between them. CDR1 LGHDT and CDR2 YNNKEL come from the germline V gene (reference sequence). CDR3 sequence (DNA): TGTGCCAGCAGCCAAGTTCCGGGTGCCTACGAGCAGTACTTC. Translating gives CASSQVPGAYEQYF.

V and J are TRBV6-6 and TRBJ2-1; 8 positions match TRBD2. Trimming at V came to 6 bases and at J to 9 bases, leaving 7 bases not matched to a gene. This CDR3 has 13 amino acids. In germline, CDR1 is MNHNY, CDR2 SVGAGI (reference sequence). The CDR3 region is CASSSGTSSEQFF. In DNA form, the CDR3 reads TGTGCCAGCAGCTCCGGGACTAGTTCTGAGCAGTTCTTC.

V is TRBV5-1 and J is TRBJ2-2; possibly TRBD1 for D (6 bases). The CDR3 sequence is 16 residues long. The ends were cut back, 4 bases at V and 1 base at J, with 14 bases in the middle. Looked up from germline, CDR1 is SGHRS and CDR2 is YFSETQ. As DNA, the CDR3 is TGCGCCAGCAGCCCGCCGGGACACTTGAACACCGGGGAGCTGTTTTTT. Its translation is CASSPPGHLNTGELFF.

This chain links TRBV19 with TRBJ2-1, with 10 bases aligning to TRBD2. The CDR3 is made up of 16 amino acids. The J segment lost 7 bases and the V segment lost 5 bases, leaving 11 bases of the junction unmatched. Germline V gives CDR1 LNHDA, CDR2 SQIVND (reference sequence). CDR3 amino acids: CASSLLAGRGGNEQFF. The CDR3 region has the DNA TGTGCCAGTAGTCTACTAGCGGGACGAGGGGGAAATGAGCAGTTCTTC.

The chain recombines TRBV10-3 with TRBJ1-6, with TRBD1 matching 7 bases. The CDR3 covers 14 residues. CDR1 is ENHRY and CDR2 is SYGVKD in the germline V gene. The trim removed 2 bases at V and 9 bases at J, leaving 4 bases unmatched. CDR3 sequence (DNA): TGTGCCATCAGTGAGGGACAGGCAGGTTCACCCCTCCACTTT. This encodes CAISEGQAGSPLHF.

The chain recombines TRBV24-1 with TRBJ2-2, with TRBD1 matching 10 bases. The V segment lost 7 bases and the J segment 3 bases; nucleotides outside the gene matches: 4. The CDR3 totals 15 residues. Germline V gives CDR1 KGHDR, CDR2 SFDVKD. CDR3 sequence reads: CATRKGTGDTGELFF. DNA for the CDR3: TGTGCCACCAGGAAGGGGACAGGGGACACCGGGGAGCTGTTTTTT.

The genes are TRBV5-5 and TRBJ2-3; 9 nucleotides match TRBD2. The length of the CDR3 is 14 residues. Unmatched junction bases numbered 2, after V lost 4 bases and J lost 2 bases. Germline V gene data show CDR1 as SGHKS and CDR2 as YYEKEE (reference sequence). As DNA, the CDR3 is TGTGCCAGCAGCATGGGACTAGCCACAGATACGCAGTATTTT. Protein sequence: CASSMGLATDTQYF.

V gene TRBV10-3 combines with J gene TRBJ2-3, with TRBD2 matching over 11 bases. Trimming at V came to 2 bases and at J to 2 bases, leaving 3 bases not matched to a gene. Germline loops: CDR1 ENHRY, CDR2 SYGVKD. The CDR3 runs to 16 residues. DNA for the CDR3: TGTGCCATCAGTGAGGGACTAGCGGGTGTCACAGATACGCAGTATTTT. This sequence encodes CAISEGLAGVTDTQYF.

The CDR3 DNA reads TGTGCCAGCAGCCGACTTCACAATGAGCAGTTCTTC. Residues: CASSRLHNEQFF. The chain links TRBV12-3 or TRBV12-4 to TRBJ2-1; D remains ambiguous. Deletions cut 6 bases from V and 5 bases from J, with 8 bases between. This CDR3 is built from 12 residues.

In DNA form, the CDR3 reads TGTGCCAGCAGGCATTCTCGGAGCTCCTACAATGAGCAGTTCTTC. Translating it yields CASRHSRSSYNEQFF. J is TRBJ2-1 and V is TRBV3-1 (or the pseudogene TRBV3-2); unclear D gene. Germline values: CDR1 LGHDT, CDR2 YNNKEL (reference sequence). Trimming stripped 6 bases from V and 0 bases from J, with 12 bases between. The length of the CDR3 is 15 residues.